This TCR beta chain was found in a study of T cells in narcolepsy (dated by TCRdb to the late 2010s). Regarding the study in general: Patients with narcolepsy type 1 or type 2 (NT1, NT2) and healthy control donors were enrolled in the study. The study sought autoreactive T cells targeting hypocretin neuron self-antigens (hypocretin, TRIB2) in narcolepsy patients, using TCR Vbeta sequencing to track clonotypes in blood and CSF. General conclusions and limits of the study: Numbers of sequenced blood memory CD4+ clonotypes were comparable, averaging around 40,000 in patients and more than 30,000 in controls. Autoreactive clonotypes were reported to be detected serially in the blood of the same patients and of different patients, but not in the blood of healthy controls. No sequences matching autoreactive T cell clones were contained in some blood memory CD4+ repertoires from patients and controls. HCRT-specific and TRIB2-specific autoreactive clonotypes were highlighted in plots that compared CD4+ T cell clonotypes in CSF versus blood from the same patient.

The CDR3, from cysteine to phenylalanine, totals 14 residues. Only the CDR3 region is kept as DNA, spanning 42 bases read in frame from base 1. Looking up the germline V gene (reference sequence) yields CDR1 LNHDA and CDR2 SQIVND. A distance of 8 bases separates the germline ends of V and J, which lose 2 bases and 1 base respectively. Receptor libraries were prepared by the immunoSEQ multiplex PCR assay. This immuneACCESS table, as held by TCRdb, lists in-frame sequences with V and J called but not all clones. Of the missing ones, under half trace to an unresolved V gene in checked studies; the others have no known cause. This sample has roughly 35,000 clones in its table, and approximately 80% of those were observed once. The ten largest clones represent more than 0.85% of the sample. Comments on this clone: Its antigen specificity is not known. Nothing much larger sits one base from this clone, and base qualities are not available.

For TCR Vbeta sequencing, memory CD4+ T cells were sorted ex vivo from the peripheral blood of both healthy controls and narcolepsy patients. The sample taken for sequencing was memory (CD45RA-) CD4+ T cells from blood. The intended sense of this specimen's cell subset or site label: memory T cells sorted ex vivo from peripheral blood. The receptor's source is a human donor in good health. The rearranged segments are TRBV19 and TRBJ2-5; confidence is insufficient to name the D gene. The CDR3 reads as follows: CASSISILQETQYF. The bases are TGTGCCAGTAGTATATCGATTCTCCAAGAGACCCAGTACTTC.